Each of the 8 T cell receptor beta chains below was sequenced from the same sample in a study of PD-1 blockade in classical Hodgkin lymphoma. Time point of the sample: cycle 4 day 1 (C4D1), after five to seven weeks of nivolumab. Every one of the patients relapsed after autologous stem cell transplantation (brentuximab vedotin exposure was variable). Data came from immunoSEQ multiplex PCR; TCRdb stores just in-frame clones and leaves some out. The data hold approximately 93,000 clones, with around 80% observed a single time. The starting material was peripheral blood mononuclear cells (PBMCs), obtained before the fourth cycle of nivolumab. These receptors were taken from a human donor with classical Hodgkin lymphoma.

V usage is TRBV9 and J usage is TRBJ2-6, with 8 positions matching TRBD2. Germline trimming cut 4 bases from V and 0 bases from J; bases unmatched to any gene: 9. The CDR3 totals 18 residues. Germline CDR1 reads SGDLS; CDR2 reads YYNGEE. In DNA, the CDR3 is TGTGCCAGCAGCCTCACGACTAGCGTGCTCTCTGGGGCCAACGTCCTGACTTTC. This sequence encodes CASSLTTSVLSGANVLTF.

The V call is TRBV27, the J call TRBJ2-4, with 10 bases identical to TRBD1. V was clipped by 7 bases and J by 7 bases; unmatched bases: 16. This CDR3 contains 17 residues. The germline V gene encodes CDR1 MNHEY and CDR2 SMNVEV (reference sequence). CDR3 sequence reads: CASTPRGLGGQGNIQYF. CDR3 coding DNA: TGTGCCAGCACCCCGAGGGGATTAGGGGGACAGGGGAACATTCAGTACTTC.

The chain links TRBV4-3 to TRBJ2-7, with 10 bases lining up with TRBD2. Looked up from germline, CDR1 is LGHNA and CDR2 is YSLEER. The CDR3 contains 16 residues. The V gene end was trimmed by 1 base and the J gene end by 6 bases; junction bases not matched to a gene: 9. The CDR3 DNA is TGCGCCAGCAGCCAAGGACTCCTAGCGGGAGAGCTCGAGCAGTACTTC. Its translation is CASSQGLLAGELEQYF.

The genes are TRBV7-2 and TRBJ1-5, with no clear D. The CDR3 is 15 residues long. CDR1 and CDR2 from the germline V gene are SGHTA and FQGNSA. Trimming stripped 1 base from V and 7 bases from J, with 14 bases between. The CDR3 here is CASSLGFVGSQPQHF. The CDR3 bases are TGTGCCAGCAGCTTAGGGTTTGTAGGATCCCAGCCCCAGCATTTT.

This clone turned up a few times. This sequence joins TRBV19 and TRBJ2-7; 8 nucleotides line up with TRBD1. Germline CDR1 is LNHDA and CDR2 is SQIVND (reference sequence). The CDR3 covers 15 residues. Losses at the gene ends were 9 bases for V and 0 bases for J; bases not matched to a gene: 10. CDR3 sequence (DNA): TGTGCCAGCAGGGGGTCCGGGACAGGCTCCTACGAGCAGTACTTC. This encodes CASRGSGTGSYEQYF.

The chain is built from TRBV6-1 and TRBJ2-7, with TRBD1 matching 8 bases. Germline loops: CDR1 MNHNS, CDR2 SASEGT. The CDR3 has 13 amino acids. V lost 7 bases to trimming and J lost 1 base; unmatched junction nucleotides: 3. The CDR3 region has the DNA TGTGCCAGCAAGGGACAGGCTTCCTACGAGCAGTACTTC. Encoded protein: CASKGQASYEQYF.

This clone has just a few counts. This rearrangement joins TRBV6-5 to TRBJ1-1; maybe TRBD1 (5 bases). Trimming removed 6 bases from V and 4 bases from J, with 15 bases in between. The CDR3 loop spans 14 amino acids. Germline loops: CDR1 MNHEY, CDR2 SVGAGI. The CDR3 sequence is CASSPRTGSTEAFF. The CDR3 nucleotides read TGTGCCAGCAGCCCGAGAACAGGTAGCACTGAAGCTTTCTTT.

CDR3 sequence: CASSYGTGRDQPQHF. The CDR3 DNA is TGTGCCAGCAGCTACGGGACAGGGCGGGATCAGCCCCAGCATTTT. The V and J genes are TRBV7-2 and TRBJ1-5; TRBD1 aligns across 9 bases. The germline V gene has CDR1 SGHTA and CDR2 FQGNSA. V shed 4 bases, J shed 5 bases, and the junction held 6 bases outside the gene matches. This CDR3 contains 15 residues.